The 22 T cell receptor beta chains in this list originate from one sample, sequenced in a study of graft-versus-host responses after intestinal transplantation. The method was immunoSEQ multiplex PCR; TCRdb's version includes in-frame clones alone and lacks a portion of them. The sample lists approximately 77,000 clones, over 80% seen once, with approximately 0.73% in the top ten. Sequenced here: PBMCs, sampled 98 days after intestinal transplantation. The origin of the receptors is a human patient who received an intestinal transplant, so some T cells may come from the graft donor.

The J gene is TRBJ2-4, the V gene TRBV13; TRBD1 aligns across 7 bases. The CDR3 has 13 amino acids. V was clipped by 5 bases and J by 11 bases; unmatched bases: 9. Germline V gene sequence: CDR1 PRHDT, CDR2 FYEKMQ (reference sequence). In DNA form, the CDR3 reads TGTGCCAGCAGCCCAGACAGGGTAGGTCTTCAGTACTTC. This gives the protein CASSPDRVGLQYF.

The chain recombines TRBV27 with TRBJ2-5, with no clear D. The V end was cut by 3 bases, the J end by 4 bases, with 15 bases between. This CDR3 region has 15 residues. CDR1 is MNHEY, CDR2 SMNVEV, per germline (reference sequence). In DNA, the CDR3 is TGTGCCAGCAGTTTTTCTCGAGGTGGGCCAGAGACCCAGTACTTC. As protein: CASSFSRGGPETQYF.

J is TRBJ2-7 and V is TRBV6-5, with 7 bases that match TRBD1. The length of the CDR3 is 14 residues. The trim removed 0 bases at V and 4 bases at J, leaving 3 bases unmatched. From germline, CDR1 is MNHEY and CDR2 SVGAGI. The CDR3 sequence is CASSYSTGVYEQYF. CDR3 nucleotide sequence: TGTGCCAGCAGTTACTCCACAGGGGTATACGAGCAGTACTTC.

The rearrangement joins TRBV11-2 to TRBJ2-1; 13 bases agree with TRBD2. Per the germline V gene, CDR1 is SGHAT and CDR2 is FQNNGV. The CDR3 extends over 16 amino acids. Unmatched junction bases numbered 7, after V lost 2 bases and J lost 9 bases. In DNA, the CDR3 is TGTGCCAGCAGCTTACCCGGGACTAGCGGGAATATTGAGCAGTTCTTC. Its translation is CASSLPGTSGNIEQFF.

The chain is built from TRBV19 and TRBJ2-5; TRBD2 aligns across 10 bases. The CDR3 runs 20 residues. V lost 3 bases, J lost 4 bases, and 20 bases stayed unmatched. Germline assignment: CDR1 LNHDA and CDR2 SQIVND (reference sequence). CDR3 amino acids: CASSILPSLAGDEEGETQYF. For the CDR3, the DNA is TGTGCCAGTAGTATCCTCCCATCTCTAGCGGGAGATGAGGAGGGAGAGACCCAGTACTTC.

CDR3 bases: TGTGCCATCAGTGGGACAGGGGATAATTCACCCCTCCACTTT. This gives the protein CAISGTGDNSPLHF. The chain links TRBV10-3 to TRBJ1-6; 9 nucleotides agree with TRBD1. Per germline, CDR1 ENHRY and CDR2 SYGVKD. V shed 4 bases and J 5 bases; nucleotides not matched to a gene: 0. The CDR3 sequence is 14 residues long.

The chain combines TRBV11-2 with TRBJ1-1; D might be TRBD1 (5 bases). Trimming removed 5 bases from V and 0 bases from J, with 13 bases in between. This CDR3 is built from 15 residues. Germline V gene lookup returns CDR1 SGHAT and CDR2 FQNNGV. CDR3 residues: CASSPRDGLNTEAFF. In nucleotides, the CDR3 is TGTGCCAGCAGCCCGAGGGACGGCCTGAACACTGAAGCTTTCTTT.

The V call is TRBV9, the J call TRBJ1-2, with 7 bases lining up with TRBD1. The CDR3 is 15 amino acids. Unmatched junction bases numbered 13, after V lost 4 bases and J lost 7 bases. CDR1 and CDR2 from the germline V gene are SGDLS and YYNGEE. This chain's CDR3 is CASSPRTGVAGGYTF. In DNA, the CDR3 is TGTGCCAGCAGCCCGCGTACAGGGGTGGCCGGTGGCTACACCTTC.

This chain connects TRBV15 to TRBJ2-7; D is unclear. Trimming removed 0 bases at V and 9 bases at J, with 12 bases between. Germline assignment: CDR1 LNHNV and CDR2 YYDKDF (reference sequence). This CDR3 contains 13 residues. Written as DNA, the CDR3 is TGTGCCACCAGCAGAGATCGTCTGCCCCCGCAGTACTTC. Its translation: CATSRDRLPPQYF. The whole variable domain, filled in from reference TRBV15 and TRBJ2-7, reads DAMVIQNPRYQVTQFGKPVTLSCSQTLNHNVMYWYQQKSSQAPKLLFHYYDKDFNNEADTPDNFQSRRPNTSFCFLDIRSPGLGDTAMYLCATSRDRLPPQYFGPGTRLTVT.

Only one count was recorded for this clone. The chain combines TRBV9 with TRBJ2-5, with D possibly matching TRBD2 (8 bases). This CDR3 spans 15 amino acids. The germline CDR1 and CDR2 sequences are SGDLS and YYNGEE. The germline V and J ends were trimmed by 3 bases and 1 base, with 13 bases remaining between them. The CDR3 here is CASSAGGGLQETQYF. CDR3 bases: TGTGCCAGCAGCGCGGGAGGGGGCCTCCAAGAGACCCAGTACTTC. The whole variable domain, filled in from reference TRBV9 and TRBJ2-5, reads DSGVTQTPKHLITATGQRVTLRCSPRSGDLSVYWYQQSLDQGLQFLIQYYNGEERAKGNILERFSAQQFPDLHSELNLSSLELGDSALYFCASSAGGGLQETQYFGPGTRLLVL.

The rearrangement uses TRBV7-3 and TRBJ1-2; D is undetermined. Germline V CDR1 and CDR2: SGHTA, FQGTGA. V lost 3 bases to trimming and J lost 8 bases, with 7 bases between them. CDR3 length: 11 residues. The CDR3 region has the DNA TGTGCCAGCAGCTTCGGGGAGGGCTACACCTTC. As protein: CASSFGEGYTF.

The V gene is TRBV28, the J gene TRBJ2-7, with D hard to call. Trimming took off 2 bases at V and 3 bases at J, with 8 bases between the two ends. Germline V CDR1 and CDR2: MDHEN, SYDVKM. The CDR3 totals 13 residues. The CDR3 is CASSLPDYYEQYF. The CDR3 DNA reads TGTGCCAGCAGTTTACCTGATTACTACGAGCAGTACTTC.

The chain recombines TRBV30 with TRBJ2-7; D unclear. The germline CDR1 and CDR2 sequences are GTSNPN and SVGIG (reference sequence). This CDR3 spans 14 amino acids. The V end was cut by 0 bases, the J end by 3 bases, with 12 bases between. The CDR3 protein is CAWSVSQPNYEQYF. The CDR3 DNA is TGTGCCTGGAGTGTATCGCAGCCGAACTACGAGCAGTACTTC.

The genes are TRBV2 and TRBJ1-2, with D perhaps TRBD1 (6 bases). V gave up 4 bases and J gave up 9 bases, with 18 bases separating them. Germline V gene lookup returns CDR1 SNHLY and CDR2 FYNNEI. The CDR3 contains 14 residues. CDR3: CASSASGTYRSYTF. Written as DNA, the CDR3 is TGTGCCAGCAGTGCCTCCGGGACATATAGGAGCTACACCTTC.

This chain connects TRBV5-4 to TRBJ2-3, with 7 positions matching TRBD1. The junction had 13 bases not matched to a gene; V was cut back by 6 bases and J by 3 bases. CDR1 is SGHNT, CDR2 YYREEE, per germline (reference sequence). This CDR3 has 16 residues. CDR3 loop: CASNEAGGRWTDTQYF. The CDR3 nucleotides read TGTGCCAGCAACGAAGCAGGGGGACGGTGGACAGATACGCAGTATTTT.

The chain combines TRBV21-1 with TRBJ2-2; the D call of TRBD2 is as the table states it, not checked on the DNA. TRBV21-1 is a pseudogene locus. The CDR3 consists of 16 residues. In nucleotides, the CDR3 is TGTGCCAGCAGTCAAAAGTCGGGCGGGCATGGCGGGGAGCTGTTTTTT. This sequence encodes CASSQKSGGHGGELFF.

The chain combines TRBV2 with TRBJ2-1; no reliable D call. Per germline, CDR1 SNHLY and CDR2 FYNNEI. The CDR3 is 12 amino acids. Trimming removed 0 bases from V and 12 bases from J, with 9 bases in between. CDR3 loop: CASSEAQVPQFF. The CDR3 coding sequence is TGTGCCAGCAGTGAAGCTCAGGTCCCGCAGTTCTTC.

V gene TRBV5-1 combines with J gene TRBJ2-5; maybe TRBD2 (5 bases). This CDR3 contains 13 residues. Germline CDR1 reads SGHRS; CDR2 reads YFSETQ. Trimming cost V 3 bases and J 2 bases, with 8 bases left between them. This chain's CDR3 is CASSSGLQETQYF. Here the CDR3 DNA reads TGCGCCAGCAGCTCCGGACTTCAAGAGACCCAGTACTTC.

The chain couples TRBV7-9 to TRBJ1-1; no definite D call. Trimming cost V 1 base and J 2 bases, with 8 bases left between them. This CDR3 has 14 amino acids. In germline, CDR1 is SEHNR, CDR2 FQNEAQ (reference sequence). The CDR3 reads CASSLGFRNTEAFF. CDR3 in DNA: TGTGCCAGCAGCTTAGGATTCAGAAACACTGAAGCTTTCTTT. Together with reference TRBV7-9 and TRBJ1-1, the CDR3 gives the full variable domain: DTGVSQNPRHKITKRGQNVTFRCDPISEHNRLYWYRQTLGQGPEFLTYFQNEAQLEKSRLLSDRFSAERPKGSFSTLEIQRTEQGDSAMYLCASSLGFRNTEAFFGQGTRLTVV.

The chain employs TRBV4-2 and TRBJ1-6; tentative D call: TRBD1 (5 bases). The ends were cut back, 4 bases at V and 7 bases at J, with 17 bases in the middle. Per germline, CDR1 LGHNA and CDR2 YNFKEQ. This CDR3 has 16 amino acids. The DNA for the CDR3 is TGTGCCAGCAGCCTAACTCCGGGACGCCAAAATTCACCCCTCCACTTT. Translated: CASSLTPGRQNSPLHF.

V is TRBV2 and J is TRBJ2-5; the D gene is possibly TRBD2 (6 bases). Germline loops: CDR1 SNHLY, CDR2 FYNNEI. The CDR3 sequence is 15 residues long. Trimming removed 6 bases at V and 2 bases at J, with 16 bases between. CDR3 nucleotide sequence: TGTGCCAGCAGCAGAGGAGGGCTAGATCAAGAGACCCAGTACTTC. Protein sequence: CASSRGGLDQETQYF.

This clone was counted a single time. The rearrangement links TRBV2 to TRBJ1-2; 7 bases are a match to TRBD1. The CDR3 is made up of 13 amino acids. Germline CDR1 SNHLY, CDR2 FYNNEI. The V and J ends lost 5 bases and 5 bases, in that order; junction bases with no gene match: 5. The CDR3 is CASSTDRAYGYTF. The CDR3 DNA is TGTGCCAGCAGTACTGACAGGGCTTATGGCTACACCTTC.